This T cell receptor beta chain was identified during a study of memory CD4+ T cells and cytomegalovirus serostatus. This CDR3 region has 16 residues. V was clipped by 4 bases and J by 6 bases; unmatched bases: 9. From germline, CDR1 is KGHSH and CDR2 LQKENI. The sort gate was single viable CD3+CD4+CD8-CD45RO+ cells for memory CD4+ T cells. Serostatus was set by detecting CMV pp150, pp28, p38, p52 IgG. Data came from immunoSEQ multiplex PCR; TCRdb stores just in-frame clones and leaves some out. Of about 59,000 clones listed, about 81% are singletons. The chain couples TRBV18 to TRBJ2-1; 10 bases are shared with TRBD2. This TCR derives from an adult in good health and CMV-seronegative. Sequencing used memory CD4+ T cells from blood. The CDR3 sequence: CASSLTSSGGPNEQFF. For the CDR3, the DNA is TGTGCCAGCTCACTGACCTCTAGCGGGGGACCCAATGAGCAGTTCTTC.